This is a list of T cell receptor beta chains from one sample in a study of vaccination and CD4 T cells after COVID-19. TCRdb recomputed calls from the PCR reads with MiXCR, one row per CDR3 protein. The data contain approximately 6,700 distinct CDR3 sequences, around 42% of them singletons. The antigens these receptors bind are not known. The sample taken for sequencing was CD4+ T cells from blood, cultured in vitro. Receptors originate from a human donor who had recovered from COVID-19. The CDR3 runs from the conserved cysteine through the conserved F or W. Each record gives: CDR3 protein, CDR3 DNA, clone size, V gene, D gene, J gene. The D gene is left open where the match is weak. Clone size appears in some rows only: once, few, many, or a class for an expanded clone.

CDR3: CASSFWGMNTEAFF
DNA: TGTGCCAGCAGCTTTTGGGGGATGAACACTGAAGCTTTCTTT
size: -
V: TRBV11-1
D: -
J: TRBJ1-1

CDR3: CASSLDTLYTEAFF
DNA: TGTGCCAGCAGCTTGGACACGCTGTACACTGAAGCTTTCTTT
size: -
V: TRBV7-9
D: -
J: TRBJ1-1

CDR3: CASRRFDQPQHF
DNA: TGTGCCAGCAGGCGGTTTGATCAGCCCCAGCATTTT
size: -
V: TRBV6-2/TRBV6-3
D: -
J: TRBJ1-5

CDR3: CSASMIRRAGGVGGEQYF
DNA: TGCAGTGCTAGCATGATACGGCGGGCAGGGGGGGTGGGGGGGGAGCAGTACTTC
size: -
V: TRBV20-1
D: -
J: TRBJ2-7

CDR3: CASSRQGMNTEAFF
DNA: TGTGCCAGCAGTCGTCAGGGGATGAACACTGAAGCTTTCTTT
size: -
V: TRBV12-3/TRBV12-4
D: -
J: TRBJ1-1

CDR3: CAWSGAGPYEQYF
DNA: TGTGCCTGGAGTGGGGCGGGACCCTACGAGCAGTACTTC
size: -
V: TRBV30
D: -
J: TRBJ2-7

CDR3: CASSYSSLTGDKETQYF
DNA: TGTGCCAGCAGTTACTCGAGCTTGACAGGAGATAAAGAGACCCAGTACTTC
size: few
V: TRBV6-5
D: -
J: TRBJ2-5

CDR3: CASSPAAYNEQFF
DNA: TGTGCCAGCAGCCCCGCCGCCTACAATGAGCAGTTCTTC
size: -
V: TRBV7-3
D: -
J: TRBJ2-1

CDR3: CASSFIGTQYF
DNA: TGTGCCAGCAGCTTCATAGGTACGCAGTATTTT
size: medium-sized
V: TRBV7-2
D: -
J: TRBJ2-3

CDR3: CASRADRVYGYTF
DNA: TGCGCCAGCAGGGCCGACAGGGTGTATGGCTACACCTTC
size: few
V: TRBV5-1
D: TRBD1
J: TRBJ1-2

CDR3: CATSDSGRAHNEQFF
DNA: TGTGCCACCAGTGATTCCGGCAGGGCCCACAATGAGCAGTTCTTC
size: -
V: TRBV24-1
D: -
J: TRBJ2-1